The 12 T cell receptor beta chains given below trace back to one sample, sequenced in a study of shared clonotypes between healthy human individuals (dated by TCRdb to the early 2020s). CD8 naive samples were obtained by positive selection for CCR7 among CD45RO-negative cells, yielding a CD45RA+CCR7+ population from which TemRA cells were excluded. Library creation used the immunoSEQ multiplex PCR assay. Not all clones reach the TCRdb copy of this immuneACCESS table, which keeps in-frame sequences only. Checked studies attribute under half of the gap to unresolved V genes and leave the rest unexplained. This sample has roughly 810,000 clones in its table, and about 96% of those were observed once. Of the sample, about 0.25% falls within the top ten clones. The sequenced sample was naive CD8+ T cells sorted from blood. The sample's cell subset or site label, decoded: CD45RA+CCR7+. Receptors originate from a man aged 25 to 40 in good health.

The J gene is TRBJ2-7, the V gene TRBV11-2; 7 bases fit TRBD2. The CDR3 is 14 amino acids. The trim removed 1 base at V and 3 bases at J, leaving 3 bases unmatched. Germline-derived CDR1 and CDR2 are SGHAT and FQNNGV. This chain's CDR3 is CASSLGLAFYEQYF. The CDR3 DNA reads TGTGCCAGCAGCTTAGGACTAGCTTTCTACGAGCAGTACTTC.

This sequence joins TRBV28 and TRBJ2-7; no definite D call. The germline V gene has CDR1 MDHEN and CDR2 SYDVKM. This CDR3 region has 13 residues. Trimming pared 4 bases from V and 2 bases from J, leaving 9 bases between. The CDR3 spells CASSWTLTYEQYF. CDR3 coding DNA: TGTGCCAGCAGTTGGACCCTGACCTACGAGCAGTACTTC.

As for this clone: The sample contains more than one DNA sequence encoding this CDR3. The genes are TRBV11-2 and TRBJ2-7; no definite D call. This CDR3 has 12 amino acids. The germline V and J ends were trimmed by 5 bases and 3 bases, with 8 bases remaining between them. From germline, CDR1 is SGHAT and CDR2 FQNNGV. CDR3 bases: TGTGCCAGCAGCCTAGGGAACTACGAGCAGTACTTC. Translating gives CASSLGNYEQYF.

This chain links TRBV6-6 with TRBJ1-5, with D hard to call. Trimming pared 5 bases from V and 1 base from J, leaving 6 bases between. The CDR3 covers 13 residues. CDR1 and CDR2 (germline): MNHNY, SVGAGI (reference sequence). The CDR3 here is CASSPGSNQPQHF. CDR3 in DNA: TGTGCCAGCAGTCCCGGAAGCAATCAGCCCCAGCATTTT.

The chain has TRBV7-2 and TRBJ2-2; 10 nucleotides agree with TRBD2. The V gene's germline CDR1 is SGHTA and CDR2 FQGNSA. The CDR3 contains 17 residues. Germline trimming cut 4 bases from V and 0 bases from J; bases unmatched to any gene: 5. In nucleotides, the CDR3 is TGTGCCAGCAGCTACACTAGCGGGATATCGAACACCGGGGAGCTGTTTTTT. This codes for CASSYTSGISNTGELFF.

Here the CDR3 DNA reads TGTGCCAGCAGTATAGCGGGTTTCTACGAGCAGTACTTC. Its translation is CASSIAGFYEQYF. The V and J genes are TRBV2 and TRBJ2-7; 7 positions match TRBD2. Per germline, CDR1 SNHLY and CDR2 FYNNEI. V shed 5 bases, J shed 3 bases, and the junction held 4 bases outside the gene matches. This CDR3 has 13 amino acids.

In regard to this clone: The sample has other DNA sequences that encode this CDR3 too. This chain connects TRBV2 to TRBJ1-5, with TRBD1 identical over 7 bases. V dropped 3 bases and J dropped 3; count of bases not matched to a gene: 2. The germline gives CDR1 SNHLY, CDR2 FYNNEI. This CDR3 spans 14 amino acids. The CDR3 spells CASSDRGNNQPQHF. For the CDR3, the DNA is TGTGCCAGCAGTGACAGGGGGAACAATCAGCCCCAGCATTTT.

The gene calls are TRBV27 and TRBJ2-5; 7 bases agree with TRBD1. The junction had 5 bases not matched to a gene; V was cut back by 2 bases and J by 5 bases. The germline gives CDR1 MNHEY, CDR2 SMNVEV (reference sequence). This CDR3 has 14 amino acids. For the CDR3, the DNA is TGTGCCAGCAGTTTAAGGGGGCGCGGTGAGACCCAGTACTTC. It translates to CASSLRGRGETQYF.

The CDR3 loop reads CSVEEFKGNDEQFF. DNA of the CDR3: TGCAGCGTTGAAGAATTTAAAGGGAATGATGAGCAGTTCTTC. The rearrangement joins TRBV29-1 to TRBJ2-1; no reliable D call. Trimming left V 0 bases short and J 8 bases short, with 14 bases between. This CDR3 region has 14 residues. Germline CDR1 is SQVTM and CDR2 is ANQGSEA.

About this clone: A read error is possible here, since a much larger clone lies one base away. Other DNA sequences in this sample translate to the same CDR3. Written as DNA, the CDR3 is TGTGCCAGCAGCTTAGGCGCGAACACTGAAGCTTTCTTT. Its protein is CASSLGANTEAFF. The chain carries TRBV7-9 and TRBJ1-1; no definite D call. From germline, CDR1 is SEHNR and CDR2 FQNEAQ (reference sequence). V was trimmed by 1 base and J by 1 base, leaving 4 bases between them. The CDR3 extends over 13 amino acids.

This clone was recorded only once. J is TRBJ2-1 and V is TRBV29-1, with D possibly TRBD1 on 5 matching bases. The CDR3 spans 13 residues. CDR1 and CDR2 (germline): SQVTM, ANQGSEA. The V end was cut by 6 bases, the J end by 0 bases, with 9 bases between. The DNA for the CDR3 is TGCAGCGTACCGACAGTCTCCTACAATGAGCAGTTCTTC. Its translation is CSVPTVSYNEQFF.

Of note for this clone: The sample holds other DNA sequences that translate to the same CDR3. V and J are TRBV28 and TRBJ2-7; the D gene could be TRBD1 or TRBD2 (5 bases each). V lost 4 bases and J 4 bases, leaving 8 bases between the germline ends. Germline values: CDR1 MDHEN, CDR2 SYDVKM. This CDR3 region has 12 residues. CDR3 DNA: TGTGCCAGCAGTTGGGGACCGTACGAGCAGTACTTC. Translated, it gives CASSWGPYEQYF.